This T cell receptor (beta chain) was found in a study of blood T cell repertoires in COVID-19. Study-level information: T cells, B-cell-depleted T cells, or PBMCs provided the cDNA or gDNA that served as material.

The study drew participants aged about 18 to 89 years from some 25 US areas. Symptom resolution, clearance, or two negative PCRs marked the recovered donors of Cohort 3. The CDR3 length is 16 residues. Germline CDR1 reads SGHTA; CDR2 reads FQGTGA. V gave up 5 bases and J gave up 4 bases, with 19 bases separating them. As originally analysed: Amplification of reference gene primers was used by the study to estimate nucleated cell counts. This table comes from immunoSEQ multiplex PCR, and its TCRdb copy is limited to in-frame clones, with some not included. The V and J calls and clone size come from that table; D and trimming were worked out from the DNA. The table shows some 130,000 clones, with around 88% occurring only once.

What was sequenced was PBMCs or T cells enriched from blood (not recorded which). This receptor was obtained from a woman aged 45-65 years who had recovered from COVID-19. This chain links TRBV7-3 with TRBJ2-3; D may be TRBD2 (5 bases). CDR3: CASSHMGYQEADTQYF. The CDR3 region has the DNA TGTGCCAGCAGCCACATGGGGTACCAGGAGGCAGATACGCAGTATTTT.